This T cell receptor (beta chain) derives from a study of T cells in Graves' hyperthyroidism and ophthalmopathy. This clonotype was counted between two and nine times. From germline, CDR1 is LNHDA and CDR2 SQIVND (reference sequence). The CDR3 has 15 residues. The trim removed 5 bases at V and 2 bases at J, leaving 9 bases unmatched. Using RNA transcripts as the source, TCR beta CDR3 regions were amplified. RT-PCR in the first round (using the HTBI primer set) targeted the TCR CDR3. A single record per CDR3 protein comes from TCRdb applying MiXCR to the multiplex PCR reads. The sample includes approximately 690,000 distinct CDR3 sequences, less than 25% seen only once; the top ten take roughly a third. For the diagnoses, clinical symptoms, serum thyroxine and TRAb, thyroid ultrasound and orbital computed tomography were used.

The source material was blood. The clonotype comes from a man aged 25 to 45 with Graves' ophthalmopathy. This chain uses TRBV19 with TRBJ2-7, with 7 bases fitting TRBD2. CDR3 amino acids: CASSYRGLGAYEQYF. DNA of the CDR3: TGTGCCAGTAGTTACCGAGGACTAGGGGCCTACGAGCAGTACTTC. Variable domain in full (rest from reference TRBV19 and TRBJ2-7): DGGITQSPKYLFRKEGQNVTLSCEQNLNHDAMYWYRQDPGQGLRLIYYSQIVNDFQKGDIAEGYSVSREKKESFPLTVTSAQKNPTAFYLCASSYRGLGAYEQYFGPGTRLTVT.